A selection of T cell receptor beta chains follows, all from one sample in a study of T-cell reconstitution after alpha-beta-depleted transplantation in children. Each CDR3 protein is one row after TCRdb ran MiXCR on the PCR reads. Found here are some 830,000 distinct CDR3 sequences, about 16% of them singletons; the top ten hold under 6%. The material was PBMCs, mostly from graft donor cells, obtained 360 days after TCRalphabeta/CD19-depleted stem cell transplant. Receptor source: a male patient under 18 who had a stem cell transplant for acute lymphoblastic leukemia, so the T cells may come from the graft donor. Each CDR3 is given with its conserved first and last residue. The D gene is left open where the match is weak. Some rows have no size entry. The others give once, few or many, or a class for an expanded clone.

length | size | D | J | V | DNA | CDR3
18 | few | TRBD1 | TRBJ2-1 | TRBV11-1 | TGTGCCAGCAGCTTACCGGGGACAGGGGTGAGCTCCTACAATGAGCAGTTCTTC | CASSLPGTGVSSYNEQFF
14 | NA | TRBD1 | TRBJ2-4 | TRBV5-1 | TGCGCCAGCAGCTCGAGACAGGGATTAAACATTCAGTACTTC | CASSSRQGLNIQYF
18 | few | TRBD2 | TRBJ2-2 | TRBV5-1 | TGCGCCAGCAGCTTGGAGACTAGCGGGAGATTGGTGGTCGGGGAGCTGTTTTTT | CASSLETSGRLVVGELFF
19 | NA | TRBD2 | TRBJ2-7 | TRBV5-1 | TGCGCCAGCAGCTCGTATTCGGGACTAGCGGGAGGATTGGGGTACGAGCAGTACTTC | CASSSYSGLAGGLGYEQYF
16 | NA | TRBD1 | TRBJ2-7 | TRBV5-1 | TGCGCCAGCAGCTTAGGGCCGGTTAGGGGGCCTAGAGAGCAGTACTTC | CASSLGPVRGPREQYF
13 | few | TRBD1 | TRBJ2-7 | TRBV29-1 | TGCAGCGTCAATACAGGGGCGTCCTACGAGCAGTACTTC | CSVNTGASYEQYF
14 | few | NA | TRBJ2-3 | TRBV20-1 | TGCAGTGCAGGGTGGTCAGGTCGCACAGATACGCAGTATTTT | CSAGWSGRTDTQYF
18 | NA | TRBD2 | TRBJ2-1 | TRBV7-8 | TGTGCCAGCAGCTCCACACTGCTGACTAGCGGGAAGGACAATGAGCAGTTCTTC | CASSSTLLTSGKDNEQFF
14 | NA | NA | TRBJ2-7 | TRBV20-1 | TGCAGTGCTAGGGTTGGCCACAGTCCTTACGAGCAGTACTTC | CSARVGHSPYEQYF
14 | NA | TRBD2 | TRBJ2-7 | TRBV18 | TGTGCCAGCTCAACGACTAGCGGGAGACGGGAGCAGTACTTC | CASSTTSGRREQYF
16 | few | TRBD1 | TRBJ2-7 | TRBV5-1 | TGCGCCAGCAGCTCCCCCAGGACAGGGGTAGCCTACGAGCAGTACTTC | CASSSPRTGVAYEQYF
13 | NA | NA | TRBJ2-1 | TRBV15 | TGTGCCACCAGCGGAGATATCCACAATGAGCAGTTCTTC | CATSGDIHNEQFF
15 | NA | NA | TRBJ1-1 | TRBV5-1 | TGCGCCAGCAGCTTGGAGGGCAGGGCTATCACTGAAGCTTTCTTT | CASSLEGRAITEAFF
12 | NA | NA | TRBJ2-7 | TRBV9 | TGTGCCAGCAGCATCGATGGCTACGAGCAGTACTTC | CASSIDGYEQYF
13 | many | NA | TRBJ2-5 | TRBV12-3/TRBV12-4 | TGTGCCAGCAGTTCCCCCCCCGGAGAGACCCAGTACTTC | CASSSPPGETQYF
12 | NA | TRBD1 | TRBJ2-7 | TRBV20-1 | TGCAGTGCTCCGGGACAGGGCAACGAGCAGTACTTC | CSAPGQGNEQYF
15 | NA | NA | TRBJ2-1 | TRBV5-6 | TGTGCCAGCAACCTAATGCGGGACAGATACAATGAGCAGTTCTTC | CASNLMRDRYNEQFF
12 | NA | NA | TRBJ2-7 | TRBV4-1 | TGCGCCAGCAGCCAAGACAGGGATAAGCAGTACTTC | CASSQDRDKQYF
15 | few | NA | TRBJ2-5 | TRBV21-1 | TGTGCCAGCAGCGCCCGGGACAGGGGACAAGAGACCCAGTACTTC | CASSARDRGQETQYF
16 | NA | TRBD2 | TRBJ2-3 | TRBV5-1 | TGCGCCAGCAGCTCCTCTAGCGGACTCAACACAGATACGCAGTATTTT | CASSSSSGLNTDTQYF
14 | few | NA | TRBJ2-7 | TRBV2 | TGTACCCTGCGGGAAACCAGGAGCTCCTACGAGCAGTACTTC | CTLRETRSSYEQYF
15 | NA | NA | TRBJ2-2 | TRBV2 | TGTGCCAGCCGCAGGAGCAGTGGATCCCCCGGGGAGCTGTTTTTT | CASRRSSGSPGELFF
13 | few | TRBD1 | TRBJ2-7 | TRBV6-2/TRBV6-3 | TGTGCCAGCAGTTACGCGACAGGGTACGAGCAGTACTTC | CASSYATGYEQYF
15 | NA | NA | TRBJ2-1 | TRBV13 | TGTGCCAGCAGCTCCCGTAGCGGCTCCTACAATGAGCAGTTCTTC | CASSSRSGSYNEQFF
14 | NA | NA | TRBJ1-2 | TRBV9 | TGTGCCAGCAGCGTAATCAGGGACGAGTATGGCTACACCTTC | CASSVIRDEYGYTF
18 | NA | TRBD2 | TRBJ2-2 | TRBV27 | TGTGCCAGCACCCGCCTTTTGGGATCCTGGGAGGGCACCGGGGAGCTGTTTTTT | CASTRLLGSWEGTGELFF
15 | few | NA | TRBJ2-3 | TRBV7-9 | TGTGCCAGCAGCTTAAGGGCGGGGTGGACAGATACGCAGTATTTT | CASSLRAGWTDTQYF
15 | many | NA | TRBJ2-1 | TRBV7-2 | TGTGCCAGCAGCTTCTCCGGGACGGTCTACAATGAGCAGTTCTTC | CASSFSGTVYNEQFF
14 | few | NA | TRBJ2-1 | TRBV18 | TGTGCCAGCCAATCCGGGACGGCTTACAATGAGCAGTTCTTC | CASQSGTAYNEQFF
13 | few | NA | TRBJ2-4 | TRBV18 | TGTGCCAGCTCACTTACCCCACAACATATTTTGCACTTC | CASSLTPQHILHF
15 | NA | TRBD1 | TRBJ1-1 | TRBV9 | TGTGCCAGCAGCGTTGGACAGGGCTCGAACACTGAAGCTTTCTTT | CASSVGQGSNTEAFF